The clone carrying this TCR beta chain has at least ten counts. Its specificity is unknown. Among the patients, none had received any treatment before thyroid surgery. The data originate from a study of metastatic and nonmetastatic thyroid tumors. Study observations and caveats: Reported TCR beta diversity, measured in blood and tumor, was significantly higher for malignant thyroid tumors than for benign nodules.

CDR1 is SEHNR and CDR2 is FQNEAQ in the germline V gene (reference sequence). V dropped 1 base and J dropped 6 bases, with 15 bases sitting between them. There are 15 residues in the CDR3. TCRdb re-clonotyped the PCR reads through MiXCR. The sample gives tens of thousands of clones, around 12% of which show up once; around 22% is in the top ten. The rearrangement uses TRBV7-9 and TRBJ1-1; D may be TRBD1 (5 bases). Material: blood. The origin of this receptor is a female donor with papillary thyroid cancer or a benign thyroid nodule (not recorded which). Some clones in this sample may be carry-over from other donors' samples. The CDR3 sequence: CASSLGTSEGAEAFF. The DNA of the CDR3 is TGTGCCAGCAGCTTAGGGACATCCGAAGGGGCTGAAGCTTTCTTT.